A selection of T cell receptor beta chains follows, all from one sample in a study of blood T cell repertoires in COVID-19. Sequenced by immunoSEQ multiplex PCR; TCRdb stores in-frame clones only, minus some. The data show roughly 200,000 clones, roughly 84% seen once. Sequenced sample: peripheral blood. All receptors come from a woman between 40 and 55 years old who had recovered from COVID-19. CDR3s include the opening cysteine and the closing phenylalanine or tryptophan. Fields, in order: V gene, CDR3 protein.

TRBV29-1 | CSVRTSGGYEQYF
TRBV4-1 | CASSHHSGTASYEQYF
TRBV6-2/TRBV6-3 | CASSYSQTSNEQFF
TRBV19 | CASSWQGKDYGYTF
TRBV11-1 | CASSLGTGVTDTQYF
TRBV19 | CASRDRATSYEQYF
TRBV28 | CASSASGTEAFF
TRBV20-1 | CSASVAGKGGGELFF
TRBV27 | CASSLPGVNTEAFF
TRBV6-5 | CASRGGQGAGYTF
TRBV7-2 | CASSSSVAGSADTQYF
TRBV5-1 | CATSDGRTNEKLFF
TRBV5-1 | CASSSYTLAGNNEQFF
TRBV6-1 | CASSEGIVGGPEAFF
TRBV2 | CASSLAGGENIQYF
TRBV24-1 | CATSDRPGTSDHQPQHF
TRBV28 | CASSSRTGLLGGYTF
TRBV5-1 | CASSLAGGPGADTQYF
TRBV30 | CAWSVGGYLQETQYF
TRBV20-1 | CSASLGLVNNEQFF
TRBV30 | CAWSAQSDQPQHF
TRBV7-6 | CASSSGGRGSQPQHF
TRBV28 | CASARTGGVAEAFF
TRBV5-8 | CASSLPILLPPANYGYTF
TRBV19 | CASRDRGRGTDTQYF
TRBV5-8 | CASSPGNRWTFF
TRBV5-4 | CASSPNTGTGRMNTEAFF
TRBV4-1 | CASSQGQGPSYEQYF
TRBV24-1 | CATSATPRDSYNEQFF
TRBV5-1 | CASSAAGSYEQYF
TRBV6-5 | CASRTTGKAEAFF
TRBV19 | CASSTRDILWGKNIQYF
TRBV20-1 | CSASGAGFGANVLTF
TRBV6-5 | CASKNRGAGSPLHF
TRBV5-1 | CASTHTPGGTDYGYTF
TRBV9 | CASSERTGTEQYF
TRBV18 | CASSPPGTSGRDRDTQYF
TRBV20-1 | CSASADRTYGYTF
TRBV6-5 | CASSRLRQATGYTF
TRBV29-1 | CSVRGTRVGELFF
TRBV15 | CATSRDMAGGDYGYTF
TRBV5-5 | CASSFGLAGGEQFF
TRBV10-3 | CAIAGGPDTGELFF
TRBV29-1 | CSVERDSYNEQFF
TRBV27 | CASSRDGYGNTEAFF
TRBV18 | CASSPSVIETQYF
TRBV19 | CASSIGTSGSVSIYEQYF
TRBV18 | CASSPWTGGPYNEQFF
TRBV29-1 | CSVGGGDYGYTF
TRBV2 | CASRATGSSYNEQFF
TRBV5-8 | CASRSFRDREATQYF
TRBV7-6 | CASSPIPGASGNTIYF